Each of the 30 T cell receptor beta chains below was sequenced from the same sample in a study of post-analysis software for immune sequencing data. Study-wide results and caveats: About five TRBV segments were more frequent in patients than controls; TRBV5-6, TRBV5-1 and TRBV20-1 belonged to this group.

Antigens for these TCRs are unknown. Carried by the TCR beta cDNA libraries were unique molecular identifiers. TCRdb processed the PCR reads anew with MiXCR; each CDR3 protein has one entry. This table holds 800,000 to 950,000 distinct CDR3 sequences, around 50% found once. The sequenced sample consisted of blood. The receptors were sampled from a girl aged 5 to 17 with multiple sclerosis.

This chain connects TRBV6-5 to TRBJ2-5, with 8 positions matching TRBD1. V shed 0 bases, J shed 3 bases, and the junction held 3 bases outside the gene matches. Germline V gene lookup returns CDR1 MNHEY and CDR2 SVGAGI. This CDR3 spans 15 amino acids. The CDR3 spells CASSYSGQGEETQYF. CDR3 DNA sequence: TGTGCCAGCAGTTACTCTGGACAGGGAGAAGAGACCCAGTACTTC.

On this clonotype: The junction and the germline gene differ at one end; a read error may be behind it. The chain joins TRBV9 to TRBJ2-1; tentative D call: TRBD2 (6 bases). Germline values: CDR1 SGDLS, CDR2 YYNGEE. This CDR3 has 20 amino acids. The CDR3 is CTSSVDGPERLVPLHNEQFF. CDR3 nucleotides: TGTACCAGCAGCGTAGACGGTCCAGAACGACTAGTCCCTCTCCACAATGAGCAGTTCTTC.

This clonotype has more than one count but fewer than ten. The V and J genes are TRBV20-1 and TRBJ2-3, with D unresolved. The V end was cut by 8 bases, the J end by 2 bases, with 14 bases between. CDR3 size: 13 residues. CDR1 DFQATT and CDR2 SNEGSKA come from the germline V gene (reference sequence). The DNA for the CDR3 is TGCAGTATTAAACCGGGCCCCACAGATACGCAGTATTTT. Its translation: CSIKPGPTDTQYF.

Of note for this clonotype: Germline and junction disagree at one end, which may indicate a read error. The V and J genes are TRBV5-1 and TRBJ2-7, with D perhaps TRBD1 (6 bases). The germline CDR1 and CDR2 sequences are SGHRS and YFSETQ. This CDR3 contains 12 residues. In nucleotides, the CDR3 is TGCGCCAACAGCTTACAGGGTTACGAGCAGTACTTC. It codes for CANSLQGYEQYF.

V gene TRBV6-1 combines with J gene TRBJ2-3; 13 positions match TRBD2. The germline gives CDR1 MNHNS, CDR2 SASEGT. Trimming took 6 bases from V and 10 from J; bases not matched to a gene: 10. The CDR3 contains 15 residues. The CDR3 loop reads CASSGLAGEFVSQYF. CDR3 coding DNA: TGTGCCAGCAGCGGACTAGCGGGAGAGTTCGTTTCGCAGTATTTT.

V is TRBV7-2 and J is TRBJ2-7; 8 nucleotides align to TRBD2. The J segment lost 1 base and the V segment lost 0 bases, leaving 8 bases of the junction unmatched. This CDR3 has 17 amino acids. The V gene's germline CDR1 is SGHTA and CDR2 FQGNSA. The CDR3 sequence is CASSLAPGTRPSYEQYF. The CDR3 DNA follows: TGTGCCAGCAGCTTAGCACCTGGGACTAGACCTTCCTACGAGCAGTACTTC.

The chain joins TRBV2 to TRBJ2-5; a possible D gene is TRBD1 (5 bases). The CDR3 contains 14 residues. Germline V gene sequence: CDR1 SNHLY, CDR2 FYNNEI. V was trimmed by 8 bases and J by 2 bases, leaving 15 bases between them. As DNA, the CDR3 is TGTGCCAGCCTCGGTTTGGACACTCAAGAGACCCAGTACTTC. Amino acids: CASLGLDTQETQYF.

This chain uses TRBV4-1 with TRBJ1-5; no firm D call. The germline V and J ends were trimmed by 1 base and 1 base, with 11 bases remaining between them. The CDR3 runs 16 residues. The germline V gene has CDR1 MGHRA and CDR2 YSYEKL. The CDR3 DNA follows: TGCGCCAGCAGCCAAGTAGGGCGGAGAAGCAATCAGCCCCAGCATTTT. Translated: CASSQVGRRSNQPQHF.

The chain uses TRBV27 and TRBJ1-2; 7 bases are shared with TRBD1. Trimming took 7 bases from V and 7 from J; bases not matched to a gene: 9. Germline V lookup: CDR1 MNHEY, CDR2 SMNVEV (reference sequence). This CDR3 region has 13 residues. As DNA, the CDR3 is TGTGCCAGCACTAACTTAGGGACAGCTGGCTACACCTTC. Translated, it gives CASTNLGTAGYTF.

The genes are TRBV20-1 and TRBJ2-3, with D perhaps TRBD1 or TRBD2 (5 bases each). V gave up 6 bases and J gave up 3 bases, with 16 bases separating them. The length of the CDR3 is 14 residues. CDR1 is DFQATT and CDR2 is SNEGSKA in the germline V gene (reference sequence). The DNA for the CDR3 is TGCAGTGCCGGGGACCCGGGACGGACAGATACGCAGTATTTT. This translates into CSAGDPGRTDTQYF.

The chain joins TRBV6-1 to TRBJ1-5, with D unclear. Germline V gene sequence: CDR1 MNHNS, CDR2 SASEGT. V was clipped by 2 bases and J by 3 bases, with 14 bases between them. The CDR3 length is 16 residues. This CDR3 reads CASSERDRINNQPQHF. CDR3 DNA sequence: TGTGCCAGCAGTGAACGCGACCGGATTAACAATCAGCCCCAGCATTTT.

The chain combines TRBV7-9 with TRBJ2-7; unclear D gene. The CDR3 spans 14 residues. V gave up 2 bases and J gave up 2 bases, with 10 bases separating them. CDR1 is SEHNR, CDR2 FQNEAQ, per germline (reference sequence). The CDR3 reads CASSLSPATYEQYF. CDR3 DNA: TGTGCCAGCAGCTTAAGTCCAGCGACCTACGAGCAGTACTTC.

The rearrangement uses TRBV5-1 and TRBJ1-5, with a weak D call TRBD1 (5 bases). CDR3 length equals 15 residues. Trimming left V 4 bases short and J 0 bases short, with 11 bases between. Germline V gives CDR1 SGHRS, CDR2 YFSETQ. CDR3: CASSLSGFSNQPQHF. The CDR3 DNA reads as TGCGCCAGCAGCCTATCAGGGTTTAGCAATCAGCCCCAGCATTTT.

The CDR3 loop is CAISESGLAGGAYEQYF. In DNA, the CDR3 is TGTGCCATCAGTGAGTCAGGGCTAGCGGGGGGTGCCTACGAGCAGTACTTC. The V gene is TRBV10-3, the J gene TRBJ2-7, with 11 bases matching TRBD2. CDR3 length: 17 amino acids. With 0 bases clipped from V and 2 bases from J, the junction kept 6 bases outside the gene matches. Germline CDR1 reads ENHRY; CDR2 reads SYGVKD.

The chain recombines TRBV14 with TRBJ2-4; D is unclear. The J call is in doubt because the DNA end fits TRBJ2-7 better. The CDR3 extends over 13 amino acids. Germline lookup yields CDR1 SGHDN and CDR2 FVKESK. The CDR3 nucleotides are TGTGCCAGCAGCCAAGATGAGTGGAACGAGCAGTACTTC. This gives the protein CASSQDEWNEQYF.

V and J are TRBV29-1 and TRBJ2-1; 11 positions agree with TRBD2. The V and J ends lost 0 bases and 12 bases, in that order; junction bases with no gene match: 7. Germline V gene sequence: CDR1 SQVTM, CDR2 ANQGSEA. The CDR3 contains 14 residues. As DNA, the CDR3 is TGCAGCGTTGAAGATACTAGCGGGGGTTCCGGGCAGTTCTTC. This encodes CSVEDTSGGSGQFF.

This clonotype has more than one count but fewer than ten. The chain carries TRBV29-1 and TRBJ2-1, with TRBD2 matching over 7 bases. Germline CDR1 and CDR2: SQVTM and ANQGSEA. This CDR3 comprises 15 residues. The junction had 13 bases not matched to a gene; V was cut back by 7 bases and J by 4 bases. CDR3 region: CSGEGRSGRYNEQFF. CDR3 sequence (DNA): TGCAGCGGGGAGGGGCGTTCCGGGAGATACAATGAGCAGTTCTTC.

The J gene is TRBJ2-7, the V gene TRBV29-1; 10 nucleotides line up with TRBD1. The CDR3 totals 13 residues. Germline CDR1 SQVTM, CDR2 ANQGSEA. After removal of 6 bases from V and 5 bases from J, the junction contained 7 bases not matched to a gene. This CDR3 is CSVGTGVLHEQYF. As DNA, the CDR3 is TGCAGCGTCGGGACAGGGGTTCTCCACGAGCAGTACTTC.

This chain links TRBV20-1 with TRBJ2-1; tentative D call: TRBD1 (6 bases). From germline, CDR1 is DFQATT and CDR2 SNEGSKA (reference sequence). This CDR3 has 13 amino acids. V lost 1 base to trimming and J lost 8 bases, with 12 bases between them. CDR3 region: CSARGGRRDEQFF. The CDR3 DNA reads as TGCAGTGCTAGAGGGGGGCGCCGGGATGAGCAGTTCTTC.

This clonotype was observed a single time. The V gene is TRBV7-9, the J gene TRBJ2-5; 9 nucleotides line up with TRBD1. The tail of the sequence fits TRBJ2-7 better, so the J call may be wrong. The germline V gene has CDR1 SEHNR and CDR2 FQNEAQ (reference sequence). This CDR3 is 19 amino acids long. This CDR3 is CASSLRGQGVFTATYEQYF. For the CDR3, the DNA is TGTGCCAGCAGCTTAAGGGGACAGGGTGTATTCACGGCGACTTACGAGCAGTACTTC.

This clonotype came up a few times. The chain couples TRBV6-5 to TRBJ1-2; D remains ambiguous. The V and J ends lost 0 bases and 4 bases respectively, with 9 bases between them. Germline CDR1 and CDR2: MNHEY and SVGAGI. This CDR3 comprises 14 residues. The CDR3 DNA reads TGTGCCAGCAGTTACTCGGAAGTCGCCTATGGCTACACCTTC. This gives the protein CASSYSEVAYGYTF.

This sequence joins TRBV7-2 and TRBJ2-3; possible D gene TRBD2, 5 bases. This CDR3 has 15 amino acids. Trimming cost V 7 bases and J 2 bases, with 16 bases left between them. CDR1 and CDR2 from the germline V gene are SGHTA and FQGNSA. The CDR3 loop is CASTARWGDTDTQYF. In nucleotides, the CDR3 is TGTGCCAGCACCGCCCGGTGGGGAGACACAGATACGCAGTATTTT. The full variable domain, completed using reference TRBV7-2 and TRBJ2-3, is GAGVSQSPSNKVTEKGKDVELRCDPISGHTALYWYRQSLGQGLEFLIYFQGNSAPDKSGLPSDRFSAERTGGSVSTLTIQRTQQEDSAVYLCASTARWGDTDTQYFGPGTRLTVL.

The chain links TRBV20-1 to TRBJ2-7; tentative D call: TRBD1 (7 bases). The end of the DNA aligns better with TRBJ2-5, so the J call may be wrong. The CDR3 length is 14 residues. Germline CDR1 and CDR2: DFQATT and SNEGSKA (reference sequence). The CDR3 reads CSARGGTVQETQYF. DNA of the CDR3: TGCAGTGCTAGAGGCGGGACAGTCCAAGAGACCCAGTACTTC.

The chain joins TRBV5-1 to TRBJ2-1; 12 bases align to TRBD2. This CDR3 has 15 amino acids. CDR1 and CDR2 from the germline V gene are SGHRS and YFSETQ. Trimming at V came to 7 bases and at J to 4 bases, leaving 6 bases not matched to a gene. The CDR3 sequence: CASGGTSGHYNEQFF. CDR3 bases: TGCGCCAGCGGCGGGACTAGCGGGCATTACAATGAGCAGTTCTTC. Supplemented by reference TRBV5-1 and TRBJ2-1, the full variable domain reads KAGVTQTPRYLIKTRGQQVTLSCSPISGHRSVSWYQQTPGQGLQFLFEYFSETQRNKGNFPGRFSGRQFSNSRSEMNVSTLELGDSALYLCASGGTSGHYNEQFFGPGTRLTVL.

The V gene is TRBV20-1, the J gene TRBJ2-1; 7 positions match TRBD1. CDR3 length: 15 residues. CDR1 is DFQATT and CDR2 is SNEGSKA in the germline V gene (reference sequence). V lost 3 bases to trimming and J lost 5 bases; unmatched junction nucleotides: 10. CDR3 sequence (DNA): TGCAGTGCTAGTCCTCGACAGGGCCTCAACAATGAGCAGTTCTTC. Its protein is CSASPRQGLNNEQFF.

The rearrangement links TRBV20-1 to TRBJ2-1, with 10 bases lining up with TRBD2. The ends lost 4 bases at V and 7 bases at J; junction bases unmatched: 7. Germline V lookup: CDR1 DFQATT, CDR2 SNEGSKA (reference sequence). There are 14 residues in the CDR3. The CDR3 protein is CSANLAGAGNEQFF. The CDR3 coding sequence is TGCAGTGCTAACCTAGCGGGAGCTGGGAATGAGCAGTTCTTC.

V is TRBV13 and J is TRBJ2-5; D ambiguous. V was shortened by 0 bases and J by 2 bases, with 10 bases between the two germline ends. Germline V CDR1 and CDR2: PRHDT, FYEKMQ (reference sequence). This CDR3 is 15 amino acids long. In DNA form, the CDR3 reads TGTGCCAGCAGCTTAGGAATGGACCATCAAGAGACCCAGTACTTC. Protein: CASSLGMDHQETQYF. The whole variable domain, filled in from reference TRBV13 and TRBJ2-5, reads AAGVIQSPRHLIKEKRETATLKCYPIPRHDTVYWYQQGPGQDPQFLISFYEKMQSDKGSIPDRFSAQQFSDYHSELNMSSLELGDSALYFCASSLGMDHQETQYFGPGTRLLVL.

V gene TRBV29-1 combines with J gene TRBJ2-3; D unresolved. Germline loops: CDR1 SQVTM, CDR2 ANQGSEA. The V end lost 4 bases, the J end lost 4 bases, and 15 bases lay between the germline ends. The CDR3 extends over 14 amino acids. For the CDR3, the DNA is TGCAGCGTTGCGACGAGCTCCCTGGCAGATACGCAGTATTTT. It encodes CSVATSSLADTQYF.

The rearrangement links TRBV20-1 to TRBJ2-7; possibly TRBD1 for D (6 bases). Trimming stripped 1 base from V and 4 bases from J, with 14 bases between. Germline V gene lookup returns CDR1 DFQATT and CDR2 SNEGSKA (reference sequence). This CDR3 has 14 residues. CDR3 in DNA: TGCAGTGCTAGAGTACTGGGACAAGGTTACGAGCAGTACTTC. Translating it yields CSARVLGQGYEQYF.

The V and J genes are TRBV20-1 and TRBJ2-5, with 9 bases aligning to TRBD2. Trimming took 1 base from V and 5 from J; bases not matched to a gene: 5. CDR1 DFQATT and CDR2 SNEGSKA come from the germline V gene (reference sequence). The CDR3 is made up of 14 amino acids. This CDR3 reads CSARGGGEAETQYF. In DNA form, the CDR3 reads TGCAGTGCTAGAGGCGGGGGGGAGGCTGAGACCCAGTACTTC.